This T cell receptor beta chain originates from a study of sequential checkpoint blockade in melanoma. The wider study: Arm A got nivolumab then ipilimumab; arm B the reverse, 1:1. Each arm's sequence ended with maintenance nivolumab.

The protocol was immunoSEQ multiplex PCR, while the TCRdb copy is restricted to in-frame clones and leaves out a portion. In the table there are about 32,000 clones, roughly 85% of which are singletons. Treatment denoted: randomized to nivolumab then ipilimumab (arm A) or the reverse (arm B). No patient had prior DNA-damaging chemotherapy. From thawed PBMCs, live CD3+CD8+ cells negative for CD19 and CD56 were sorted. Germline CDR1 and CDR2: LGHNA and YSLEER. The CDR3 contains 17 residues. J lost 3 bases, V lost 0 bases, and 3 bases had no gene match. The clonotype comes from a human donor with melanoma. The chain links TRBV4-3 to TRBJ2-1; TRBD2 aligns across 12 bases. The specimen was CD8+ T cells sorted from blood (inferred from file names), collected from a patient given nivolumab and ipilimumab in sequence. The CDR3 loop is CASSQDLTSGGYNEQFF. The CDR3 nucleotides read TGCGCCAGCAGCCAAGATTTGACTAGCGGGGGCTACAATGAGCAGTTCTTC.